This T cell receptor beta chain stems from a study of blood T cell repertoires in COVID-19. In this sample, this clone turned up many times. Profiling relied on immunoSEQ multiplex PCR, and the TCRdb table lists in-frame clones only, not all of them. Counted here are around 99,000 clones, around 80% occurring once; the ten biggest clones make up approximately 8.2%. The CDR3 covers 13 residues. The V and J ends lost 6 bases and 6 bases respectively, with 15 bases between them. The V call is TRBV12-3 or TRBV12-4, the J call TRBJ2-7; TRBD1 is a possible D gene (6 bases). Sequenced: peripheral blood. This clonotype was obtained from a man in his forties or fifties who had recovered from COVID-19. The CDR3 sequence: CASRSTGLREQYF. The CDR3 DNA reads TGTGCCAGCAGGAGCACAGGGCTACGCGAGCAGTACTTC.